The present entry profiles one T cell receptor (beta chain) with its context. Its antigen is unknown. The data derive from a study of T cells in Graves' hyperthyroidism and ophthalmopathy. Whole-study context: Upon initial diagnosis and before any treatment, peripheral blood was collected. Study results and limitations: For ophthalmopathy, model prediction preceded onset by a median roughly 6.5 months.

It was RNA transcripts that yielded the amplified TCR beta CDR3 regions. In the first-round RT-PCR of the TCR CDR3, the HTBI primer set was used. Each CDR3 protein gets one entry after TCRdb re-called the multiplex PCR reads with MiXCR. The table has roughly 96,000 distinct CDR3 sequences, 51% seen once; the top ten hold roughly 26%. Patients between 18 and 65 years old had hyperthyroidism, newly diagnosed and lasting under 2 months. The TCR sequence derives from a woman aged 40 to 50 with Graves' hyperthyroidism. Sequencing used blood.

CDR3 DNA: TGCAGCGCGGGACAGGGGGCTGAAGGCAATCAGCCCCAGCATTTT. This sequence encodes CSAGQGAEGNQPQHF. The chain carries TRBV29-1 and TRBJ1-5; 12 bases are a match to TRBD1. J was trimmed by 2 bases and V by 7 bases; bases with no gene match: 6. The CDR3 runs to 15 residues. Germline loops: CDR1 SQVTM, CDR2 ANQGSEA.